Each of the 21 T cell receptor beta chains below was sequenced from the same sample in a study of T-cell reconstitution after alpha-beta-depleted transplantation in children. For TCRbeta, the library was prepared with unique molecular identifiers. TCRdb redid the calling of the PCR reads with MiXCR, one entry per CDR3 protein. There are about 610,000 distinct CDR3 sequences in the sample; about 10% occur only once, and roughly 4% lies in the top ten. The source material was PBMCs from the stem cell graft donor, sampled from the stem cell graft. Source of these receptors: a human donor who donated a stem cell graft to a child with acute myeloid leukemia.

This clonotype was seen more than once but under ten times. The chain carries TRBV10-3 and TRBJ2-7, with a tentative D call TRBD1 (5 bases). The CDR3 is 14 amino acids. V was pared by 1 base and J by 4 bases, with 11 bases between. Germline V lookup: CDR1 ENHRY, CDR2 SYGVKD. CDR3 nucleotides: TGTGCCATCAGTGAGTTCGGTCAGGGTTACGAGCAGTACTTC. This encodes CAISEFGQGYEQYF.

This clonotype occurred many times. The chain combines TRBV4-2 with TRBJ2-4; D may be TRBD1 (5 bases). CDR1 is LGHNA and CDR2 is YNFKEQ in the germline V gene. CDR3 length: 15 amino acids. V was clipped by 4 bases and J by 4 bases, with 14 bases between them. Here the CDR3 DNA reads TGTGCCAGCAGCCCCGGTGACAGCCCGAAAAACATTCAGTACTTC. Translation: CASSPGDSPKNIQYF.

This clonotype was recorded many times. The chain recombines TRBV29-1 with TRBJ2-1, with TRBD2 matching 7 bases. The CDR3 covers 12 residues. Per the germline V gene, CDR1 is SQVTM and CDR2 is ANQGSEA. V lost 7 bases, J lost 6 bases, and 6 bases stayed unmatched. The CDR3 DNA reads TGCAGCGCGGGGACTACTTCCAATGAGCAGTTCTTC. Translation gives CSAGTTSNEQFF.

This clonotype has only a few counts. This rearrangement joins TRBV20-1 to TRBJ2-1; TRBD2 matches at 7 bases. This CDR3 is built from 15 residues. Germline V lookup: CDR1 DFQATT, CDR2 SNEGSKA (reference sequence). The junction had 7 bases not matched to a gene; V was cut back by 0 bases and J by 5 bases. The CDR3: CSARDRGRVDNEQFF. The DNA of the CDR3 is TGCAGTGCTAGAGATCGCGGGAGAGTCGACAATGAGCAGTTCTTC.

This clonotype has at least ten counts. The J gene is TRBJ1-4, the V gene TRBV20-1; 7 bases line up with TRBD1. The germline V gene has CDR1 DFQATT and CDR2 SNEGSKA (reference sequence). V gave up 6 bases and J gave up 10 bases; unmatched junction bases: 11. The CDR3 loop spans 13 amino acids. The chain's CDR3 is CSAPGTVVGKLFF. The CDR3 DNA reads as TGCAGTGCCCCCGGGACAGTAGTGGGAAAACTGTTTTTT.

In its sample, this clonotype was seen many times. The genes are TRBV5-1 and TRBJ2-5, with D possibly being TRBD1 or TRBD2 (5 bases each). Trimming took 2 bases from V and 2 from J, leaving 13 bases between them. Germline-derived CDR1 and CDR2 are SGHRS and YFSETQ. There are 15 residues in the CDR3. This CDR3 reads CASSLSGTVQETQYF. In DNA form, the CDR3 reads TGCGCCAGCAGCTTATCCGGGACGGTACAAGAGACCCAGTACTTC.

V and J are TRBV5-1 and TRBJ2-1; a possible D gene is TRBD2 (5 bases). The V end was cut by 1 base, the J end by 5 bases, with 13 bases between. Germline CDR1 SGHRS, CDR2 YFSETQ. CDR3 length: 15 residues. CDR3 sequence reads: CASSLSRGYDNEQFF. CDR3 bases: TGCGCCAGCAGCTTGTCCCGGGGTTACGACAATGAGCAGTTCTTC.

This clonotype was observed at least ten times. The chain recombines TRBV25-1 with TRBJ2-5, with TRBD1 as a possible D gene (5 bases). CDR1 is MGHDK, CDR2 SYGVNS, per germline. V was trimmed by 4 bases and J by 1 base, leaving 10 bases between them. The length of the CDR3 is 14 residues. The CDR3 is CASSGNRRQETQYF. The CDR3 DNA is TGTGCCAGCAGTGGGAACAGGCGCCAAGAGACCCAGTACTTC.

The table lists this clonotype with a few counts. This rearrangement joins TRBV5-1 to TRBJ2-1, with D possibly matching TRBD2 (6 bases). The V gene's germline CDR1 is SGHRS and CDR2 YFSETQ. The CDR3 contains 15 residues. V dropped 4 bases and J dropped 8 bases, with 19 bases sitting between them. The CDR3 loop reads CASSPETSRRHEQFF. CDR3 bases: TGCGCCAGCAGCCCCGAGACTAGTCGTCGTCATGAGCAGTTCTTC.

The chain carries TRBV20-1 and TRBJ2-5; 7 bases match TRBD1. Germline assignment: CDR1 DFQATT and CDR2 SNEGSKA (reference sequence). This CDR3 is built from 14 residues. The trim removed 3 bases at V and 5 bases at J, leaving 9 bases unmatched. The DNA of the CDR3 is TGCAGTGCTAGTGGAAGGGGGCTGGTTGAGACCCAGTACTTC. Translating gives CSASGRGLVETQYF.

This clonotype was recorded a few times. This chain uses TRBV6-2 or TRBV6-3 with TRBJ2-7, with D perhaps TRBD2 (5 bases). The CDR3 is made up of 15 amino acids. The germline V and J ends were trimmed by 2 bases and 3 bases, with 14 bases remaining between them. Germline CDR1 MNHEY, CDR2 SVGEGT. CDR3 sequence: CASSYRLTRVYEQYF. CDR3 coding DNA: TGTGCCAGCAGTTACCGACTAACAAGGGTCTACGAGCAGTACTTC.

This sequence joins TRBV30 and TRBJ2-7; possible D gene TRBD1, 5 bases. This CDR3 has 12 amino acids. Per the germline V gene, CDR1 is GTSNPN and CDR2 is SVGIG (reference sequence). Trimming left V 4 bases short and J 12 bases short, with 19 bases between. This CDR3 is CAWKLGATGPYF. CDR3 nucleotides: TGTGCCTGGAAGTTGGGCGCTACAGGTCCGTACTTC.

CDR3 residues: CASSLYSGTGLYNEQFF. DNA of the CDR3: TGTGCCAGCAGTTTATACTCCGGGACAGGGCTTTACAATGAGCAGTTCTTC. The chain has TRBV28 and TRBJ2-1, with 9 bases lining up with TRBD1. CDR3 size: 17 residues. Germline values: CDR1 MDHEN, CDR2 SYDVKM. V lost 1 base, J lost 4 bases, and 8 bases stayed unmatched.

The V gene is TRBV29-1, the J gene TRBJ2-3; TRBD2 matches at 14 bases. CDR3 length: 16 amino acids. V was clipped by 5 bases and J by 2 bases; unmatched bases: 6. Germline V gene lookup returns CDR1 SQVTM and CDR2 ANQGSEA. The CDR3 region has the DNA TGCAGCGTTTCCGGGACTAGCGGGAGCCCCACAGATACGCAGTATTTT. Translating it yields CSVSGTSGSPTDTQYF.

The chain carries TRBV7-2 and TRBJ2-7, with a weak D call TRBD1 (6 bases). This CDR3 is built from 14 residues. Germline V CDR1 and CDR2: SGHTA, FQGNSA. Trimming removed 8 bases at V and 2 bases at J, with 16 bases between. CDR3 nucleotide sequence: TGTGCCAGCGCTGGGGGCAGGGACCCCTACGAGCAGTACTTC. Amino acid sequence: CASAGGRDPYEQYF.

The chain joins TRBV3-1 to TRBJ2-3; TRBD2 is a possible D gene (5 bases). Germline V gives CDR1 LGHDT, CDR2 YNNKEL (reference sequence). V was pared by 3 bases and J by 3 bases, with 19 bases between. The CDR3 totals 17 residues. Here the CDR3 DNA reads TGTGCCAGCAGCCAGATAATAGGACTTAGCACGACAGATACGCAGTATTTT. Protein sequence: CASSQIIGLSTTDTQYF.

The CDR3 protein is CASRSRGSGANVLTF. The CDR3 DNA sequence: TGTGCCAGCAGGTCCCGGGGCTCTGGGGCCAACGTCCTGACTTTC. V is TRBV12-3 or TRBV12-4 and J is TRBJ2-6, with D possibly TRBD2 on 5 matching bases. V dropped 6 bases and J dropped 0 bases, with 9 bases sitting between them. The CDR3 spans 15 residues.

This clonotype was seen only a few times. The chain joins TRBV5-1 to TRBJ1-5; D remains unclear. Deletions cut 4 bases from V and 0 bases from J, with 11 bases between. The V gene's germline CDR1 is SGHRS and CDR2 YFSETQ. The CDR3 extends over 15 amino acids. The CDR3 region has the DNA TGCGCCAGCAGCCCGGGGTCAGCTAGCAATCAGCCCCAGCATTTT. Encoded protein: CASSPGSASNQPQHF.

V usage is TRBV27 and J usage is TRBJ2-7; the match to TRBD1 covers 9 bases. The CDR3 runs 17 residues. In germline, CDR1 is MNHEY, CDR2 SMNVEV (reference sequence). The J segment lost 5 bases and the V segment lost 2 bases, leaving 13 bases of the junction unmatched. DNA of the CDR3: TGTGCCAGCAGTTTAGAGATGCCCGGGACAGGGCCCCACGAGCAGTACTTC. It is translated as CASSLEMPGTGPHEQYF.

The rearrangement links TRBV5-1 to TRBJ2-3; 10 positions match TRBD2. From germline, CDR1 is SGHRS and CDR2 YFSETQ. The junction had 7 bases not matched to a gene; V was cut back by 4 bases and J by 5 bases. The CDR3 extends over 15 amino acids. In DNA, the CDR3 is TGCGCCAGCAGCAACGAGGGACTAGCGTTAGATACGCAGTATTTT. It codes for CASSNEGLALDTQYF.

This clonotype was detected many times. The gene calls are TRBV12-3 or TRBV12-4 and TRBJ1-1; D is possibly TRBD1 (6 bases). This CDR3 is 13 amino acids long. Deletions cut 8 bases from V and 1 base from J, with 11 bases between. CDR3 DNA: TGTGCCAGCCGACAGGCACGGAACACTGAAGCTTTCTTT. Translated: CASRQARNTEAFF.